This TCR beta chain originates from a study of identifying expanded T cells in peripheral blood. General observations from the study: Differentially abundant clones: approximately 1.3 between replicates, roughly 16 at roughly 15 days, around 19 at four. Roughly two-week clone count variance significantly increased as total template count grew.

Produced via immunoSEQ multiplex PCR; TCRdb's table is partial and in-frame only. The sample lists 100,000 to 150,000 clones; approximately 86% were seen once. Healthy donors had no documented immune events, such as infections, while sampled. A note on this clone: Antigen: not known.

This CDR3 has 14 residues. Trimming stripped 6 bases from V and 5 bases from J, with 16 bases between. Looked up from germline, CDR1 is SGHTA and CDR2 is FQGNSA. The sample consisted of blood. J is TRBJ2-5 and V is TRBV7-2; D is perhaps TRBD1 (5 bases). The TCR was taken from a person aged 18 to 75 in good health. DNA for the CDR3: TGTGCCAGCAGTTCAAGAGTGGGGCGGGAGACCCAGTACTTC. It encodes CASSSRVGRETQYF.